Below, 24 T cell receptor beta chains from the same sample are listed, as sequenced in a study of CD8 T cells in ankylosing spondylitis. Their antigen targets remain unknown. TCRdb analysed the 5' RACE reads with MiXCR anew, one entry per CDR3 protein. Altogether roughly 490,000 distinct CDR3 sequences are present, about 5.2% being singletons, with the ten largest covering under 4.5%. Findings and limits, study-wide: Blood of patients with ankylosing spondylitis appeared to be characterized by a TCR beta motif of several highly homologous variants.

The sequenced sample consisted of blood, either unsorted or a sorted T cell fraction (not recorded which). The receptors originated from a male donor with ankylosing spondylitis.

This clonotype was seen many times. V is TRBV5-1 and J is TRBJ2-3; D may match TRBD1 or TRBD2 (5 bases each). The CDR3 has 15 residues. Germline loops: CDR1 SGHRS, CDR2 YFSETQ. V lost 7 bases and J 0 bases, leaving 15 bases between the germline ends. The CDR3 loop reads CASERTGRSTDTQYF. The CDR3, as DNA: TGCGCCAGCGAACGGACGGGACGAAGCACAGATACGCAGTATTTT.

This clonotype was detected many times. The V and J genes are TRBV5-1 and TRBJ1-2, with a tentative D call TRBD1 (5 bases). The CDR3 runs 15 residues. Trimming cost V 0 bases and J 3 bases, with 12 bases left between them. Germline V gene data show CDR1 as SGHRS and CDR2 as YFSETQ. CDR3 in amino acids: CASSLGQSSDYGYTF. CDR3 DNA sequence: TGCGCCAGCAGCTTGGGACAGAGCAGCGACTATGGCTACACCTTC.

This clonotype was detected many times. This chain joins TRBV20-1 and TRBJ2-5, with 8 bases aligning to TRBD2. V trimming: 4 bases; J trimming: 5 bases; junction bases outside the gene matches: 6. The CDR3 covers 13 residues. The germline V gene encodes CDR1 DFQATT and CDR2 SNEGSKA (reference sequence). CDR3 bases: TGCAGTGCTAACAGCGGGGGACGGGAGACCCAGTACTTC. Translated: CSANSGGRETQYF.

This clonotype has at least ten counts. The rearrangement links TRBV9 to TRBJ1-6, with D uncertain. V was cut by 0 bases and J by 9 bases, with 10 bases left in between. Per germline, CDR1 SGDLS and CDR2 YYNGEE. The CDR3 totals 14 residues. This CDR3 reads CASSVGLSSSPLHF. In nucleotides, the CDR3 is TGTGCCAGCAGCGTAGGCCTCTCGAGTTCACCCCTCCACTTT. Full variable domain (rest looked up from reference TRBV9 and TRBJ1-6): DSGVTQTPKHLITATGQRVTLRCSPRSGDLSVYWYQQSLDQGLQFLIQYYNGEERAKGNILERFSAQQFPDLHSELNLSSLELGDSALYFCASSVGLSSSPLHFGNGTRLTVT.

The chain recombines TRBV4-3 with TRBJ2-7; D not certain. The CDR3 is made up of 14 amino acids. Trimming removed 1 base at V and 2 bases at J, with 9 bases between. Germline V gives CDR1 LGHNA, CDR2 YSLEER. CDR3 bases: TGCGCCAGCAGCCAAGGCTACGGCCCCTACGAGCAGTACTTC. As protein: CASSQGYGPYEQYF.

This clonotype was seen only once. This likely stems from a read error, as it lies one base from a far larger clone. The rearrangement links TRBV28 to TRBJ2-3; D call uncertain. The CDR3 consists of 12 residues. Germline V gene data show CDR1 as MDHEN and CDR2 as SYDVKM. DNA for the CDR3: TGTGCCAGCAGTTCCCTTGCAGATACGCAGTGTTTT. Encoded protein: CASSSLADTQCF.

This clonotype was recorded many times. The CDR3, as DNA: TGTGCCATCAGTGAGTTTAGCGAAGCCGCGGGCGAGCAGTACTTC. This translates into CAISEFSEAAGEQYF. The V gene is TRBV10-3, the J gene TRBJ2-7, with a tentative D call TRBD2 (5 bases). V was trimmed by 1 base and J by 6 bases, leaving 16 bases between them. The germline gives CDR1 ENHRY, CDR2 SYGVKD. The CDR3 totals 15 residues.

This clonotype was seen ten or more times. CDR3 sequence reads: CASSTPRGQHYEQYF. The CDR3 nucleotides read TGTGCCAGCAGCACCCCCCGGGGCCAACATTACGAGCAGTACTTC. This chain joins TRBV7-2 and TRBJ2-7; possibly TRBD1 or TRBD2 for D (5 bases each). Germline values: CDR1 SGHTA, CDR2 FQGNSA. The V end was cut by 5 bases, the J end by 4 bases, with 18 bases between. CDR3 length equals 15 residues.

This clonotype was detected ten times or more. The chain uses TRBV29-1 and TRBJ2-3, with TRBD1 matching 8 bases. The CDR3 sequence is 18 residues long. V shed 0 bases and J 4 bases; nucleotides not matched to a gene: 15. CDR1 and CDR2 (germline): SQVTM, ANQGSEA. Written as DNA, the CDR3 is TGCAGCGTTGAAGATCTCAGGACAGCGGCAGGGGGCCCAGATACGCAGTATTTT. Amino acids: CSVEDLRTAAGGPDTQYF.

This clonotype was seen ten or more times. The chain combines TRBV7-2 with TRBJ1-1; a weak D match, TRBD1 (5 bases). Germline V gene data show CDR1 as SGHTA and CDR2 as FQGNSA. Trimming stripped 1 base from V and 5 bases from J, with 14 bases between. The CDR3 is made up of 15 amino acids. CDR3 region: CASSLVVRGTTEAFF. The CDR3 bases are TGTGCCAGCAGCTTAGTGGTCCGGGGGACGACTGAAGCTTTCTTT.

At least ten counts were recorded for this clonotype. The rearrangement uses TRBV27 and TRBJ1-1, with D hard to call. The CDR3 is 15 amino acids. The V end lost 3 bases, the J end lost 5 bases, and 16 bases lay between the germline ends. The germline V gene encodes CDR1 MNHEY and CDR2 SMNVEV (reference sequence). CDR3 region: CASSFRRAGGTEAFF. The CDR3 DNA sequence: TGTGCCAGCAGTTTCCGGCGCGCGGGAGGGACTGAAGCTTTCTTT.

This clonotype was detected ten times or more. Here the CDR3 reads CASSEWGVGQPQHF. CDR3 in DNA: TGTGCCAGCAGTGAATGGGGTGTGGGTCAGCCCCAGCATTTT. The rearrangement uses TRBV25-1 and TRBJ1-5, with D hard to call. The germline gives CDR1 MGHDK, CDR2 SYGVNS. This CDR3 has 14 amino acids. V was cut by 1 base and J by 6 bases, with 10 bases left in between.

A few counts support this clonotype. The V call is TRBV7-2, the J call TRBJ2-7, with D perhaps matching TRBD2 (6 bases). The ends were cut back, 5 bases at V and 7 bases at J, with 24 bases in the middle. Germline CDR1 SGHTA, CDR2 FQGNSA. This CDR3 is built from 16 residues. CDR3 residues: CASSMRDPRTLGEQYF. For the CDR3, the DNA is TGTGCCAGCAGCATGCGGGACCCCCGAACCTTGGGTGAGCAGTACTTC.

This clonotype has a count of ten or more. This chain joins TRBV7-2 and TRBJ1-5; TRBD1 is a possible D gene (6 bases). The CDR3 has 13 residues. The V end was cut by 5 bases, the J end by 4 bases, with 9 bases between. The V gene's germline CDR1 is SGHTA and CDR2 FQGNSA. CDR3 loop: CASSNDRNQPQHF. The DNA for the CDR3 is TGTGCCAGCAGCAATGACAGGAATCAGCCCCAGCATTTT.

This clonotype appeared many times. The rearrangement links TRBV7-8 to TRBJ1-3, with TRBD1 matching 9 bases. The CDR3 contains 16 residues. The junction had 5 bases not matched to a gene; V was cut back by 2 bases and J by 3 bases. Germline loops: CDR1 SGHVS, CDR2 FQNEAQ. CDR3 loop: CASSLTGGMVGNTIYF. The CDR3 region has the DNA TGTGCCAGCAGCTTAACAGGGGGCATGGTTGGAAACACCATATATTTT.

This clonotype was counted ten times or more. The chain joins TRBV24-1 to TRBJ2-5; TRBD2 aligns across 7 bases. Germline V lookup: CDR1 KGHDR, CDR2 SFDVKD. J was trimmed by 5 bases and V by 6 bases; bases with no gene match: 5. The CDR3 contains 13 residues. This CDR3 is CATSPGGWETQYF. DNA of the CDR3: TGTGCCACCAGTCCGGGGGGATGGGAGACCCAGTACTTC.

This clonotype came up many times. The chain combines TRBV20-1 with TRBJ2-7, with 10 positions matching TRBD1. The CDR3 is 12 amino acids. CDR1 is DFQATT and CDR2 is SNEGSKA in the germline V gene (reference sequence). The CDR3 loop is CSPRQGAYEQYF. DNA of the CDR3: TGCAGCCCCCGACAGGGGGCTTACGAGCAGTACTTC.

This clonotype was found a few times. The chain is built from TRBV5-5 and TRBJ2-5; no definite D call. Trimming stripped 0 bases from V and 3 bases from J, with 6 bases between. The CDR3 has 13 amino acids. Per germline, CDR1 SGHKS and CDR2 YYEKEE (reference sequence). The CDR3 bases are TGTGCCAGCAGCTTGGGAAGGAAAGAGACCCAGTACTTC. Its protein product is CASSLGRKETQYF.

Many counts were recorded for this clonotype. This chain connects TRBV10-3 to TRBJ2-6, with 9 bases lining up with TRBD1. This CDR3 is built from 16 residues. Germline V gene sequence: CDR1 ENHRY, CDR2 SYGVKD. V dropped 10 bases and J dropped 0; count of bases not matched to a gene: 7. The CDR3 is CATPGQGFSGANVLTF. The DNA for the CDR3 is TGTGCCACACCGGGACAGGGATTCTCTGGGGCCAACGTCCTGACTTTC.

This clonotype has at least ten counts. The CDR3 spells CASSAWDRGPYF. DNA for the CDR3: TGTGCCAGCAGTGCCTGGGACAGGGGGCCGTACTTC. The J gene is TRBJ2-7, the V gene TRBV6-1; the match to TRBD1 covers 12 bases. J lost 12 bases, V lost 4 bases, and 4 bases had no gene match. The germline CDR1 and CDR2 sequences are MNHNS and SASEGT. The CDR3 length is 12 residues.

At least ten counts were recorded for this clonotype. Written as DNA, the CDR3 is TGCGCCAGCAGACCCCCTAGGCAGGGCTACACCGGGGAGCTGTTTTTT. Translated, it gives CASRPPRQGYTGELFF. The V and J genes are TRBV5-1 and TRBJ2-2; weak D call: TRBD1 (5 bases). CDR1 is SGHRS and CDR2 is YFSETQ in the germline V gene. V shed 5 bases and J shed 3 bases, with 17 bases lying between them. The CDR3 consists of 16 residues. The full variable domain, rest sourced from reference TRBV5-1 and TRBJ2-2, is KAGVTQTPRYLIKTRGQQVTLSCSPISGHRSVSWYQQTPGQGLQFLFEYFSETQRNKGNFPGRFSGRQFSNSRSEMNVSTLELGDSALYLCASRPPRQGYTGELFFGEGSRLTVL.

This clonotype has just a few counts. The genes are TRBV4-1 and TRBJ1-3, with D perhaps TRBD1 (5 bases). The V end was cut by 0 bases, the J end by 7 bases, with 13 bases between. Germline-derived CDR1 and CDR2 are MGHRA and YSYEKL. The CDR3 has 15 amino acids. Written as DNA, the CDR3 is TGCGCCAGCAGCCAAGAGCAGGGACGAGGCAACACCATATATTTT. Its translation is CASSQEQGRGNTIYF.

Many counts were recorded for this clonotype. V and J are TRBV7-2 and TRBJ1-1, with TRBD1 identical over 7 bases. The trim removed 5 bases at V and 0 bases at J, leaving 6 bases unmatched. The CDR3 consists of 15 residues. Germline V gives CDR1 SGHTA, CDR2 FQGNSA. Written as DNA, the CDR3 is TGTGCCAGCAGCCAGAGGACAGGTCTGAACACTGAAGCTTTCTTT. Translating gives CASSQRTGLNTEAFF.

This clonotype has ten or more counts. The V gene is TRBV5-1, the J gene TRBJ2-2; TRBD2 might be the D (6 bases). Germline CDR1 reads SGHRS; CDR2 reads YFSETQ. The V end was cut by 3 bases, the J end by 6 bases, with 9 bases between. This CDR3 region has 13 residues. The CDR3 bases are TGCGCCAGCAGCTGGCGGGGTGCCGGGGAGCTGTTTTTT. Protein: CASSWRGAGELFF. Using reference TRBV5-1 and TRBJ2-2 for the parts outside the CDR3, the full variable domain is KAGVTQTPRYLIKTRGQQVTLSCSPISGHRSVSWYQQTPGQGLQFLFEYFSETQRNKGNFPGRFSGRQFSNSRSEMNVSTLELGDSALYLCASSWRGAGELFFGEGSRLTVL.